This T cell receptor (beta chain) was profiled in a study of shared clonotypes between healthy human individuals. Libraries were prepared by immunoSEQ multiplex PCR; TCRdb keeps only in-frame clonotypes and omits some of them. The sample contains about 480,000 clones, around 79% of which appear only once. V trimming: 5 bases; J trimming: 0 bases; junction bases outside the gene matches: 2. Germline V gives CDR1 MDHEN, CDR2 SYDVKM. CDR3 length: 16 amino acids. The sequencing input was PBMCs. The origin of this receptor is a middle-aged woman in good health. Some clones in this sample may be carry-over from other donors' samples. The chain uses TRBV28 and TRBJ2-1, with 12 bases that match TRBD2. The CDR3 loop is CASSGLAGNSYNEQFF. CDR3 nucleotide sequence: TGTGCCAGCAGTGGACTAGCGGGGAACTCCTACAATGAGCAGTTCTTC.